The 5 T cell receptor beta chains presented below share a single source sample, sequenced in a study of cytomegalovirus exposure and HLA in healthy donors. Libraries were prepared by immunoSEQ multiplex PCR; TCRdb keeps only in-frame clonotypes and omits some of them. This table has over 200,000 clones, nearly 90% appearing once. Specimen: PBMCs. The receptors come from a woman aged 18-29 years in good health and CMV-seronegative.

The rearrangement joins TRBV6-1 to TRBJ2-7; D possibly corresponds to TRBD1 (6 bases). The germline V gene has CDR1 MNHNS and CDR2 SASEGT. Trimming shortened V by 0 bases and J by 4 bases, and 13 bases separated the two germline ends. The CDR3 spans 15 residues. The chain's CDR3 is CASSEAGQSLYEQYV. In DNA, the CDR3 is TGTGCCAGCAGTGAAGCCGGACAGTCCCTATACGAGCAGTACGTC.

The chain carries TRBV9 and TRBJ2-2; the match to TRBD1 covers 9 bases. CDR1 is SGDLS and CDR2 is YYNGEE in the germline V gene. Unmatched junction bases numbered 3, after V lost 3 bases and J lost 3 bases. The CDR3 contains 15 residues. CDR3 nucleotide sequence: TGTGCCAGCAGCGCGCGACAGGGGGACACCGGGGAGCTGTTTTTT. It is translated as CASSARQGDTGELFF.

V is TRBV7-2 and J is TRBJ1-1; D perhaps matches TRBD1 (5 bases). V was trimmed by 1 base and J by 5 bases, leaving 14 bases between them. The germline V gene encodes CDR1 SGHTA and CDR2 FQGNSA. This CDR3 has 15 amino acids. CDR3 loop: CASSLVGGDRTEAFF. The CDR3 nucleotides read TGTGCCAGCAGCTTAGTTGGAGGGGATCGAACTGAAGCTTTCTTT. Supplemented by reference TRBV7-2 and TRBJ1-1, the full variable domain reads GAGVSQSPSNKVTEKGKDVELRCDPISGHTALYWYRQSLGQGLEFLIYFQGNSAPDKSGLPSDRFSAERTGGSVSTLTIQRTQQEDSAVYLCASSLVGGDRTEAFFGQGTRLTVV.

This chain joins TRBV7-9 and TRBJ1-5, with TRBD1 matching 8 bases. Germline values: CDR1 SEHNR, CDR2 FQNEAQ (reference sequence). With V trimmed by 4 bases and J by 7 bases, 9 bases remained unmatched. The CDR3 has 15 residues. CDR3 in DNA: TGTGCCAGCAGCTCCACCAGACAGGGGCGCCAGCCCCAGCATTTT. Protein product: CASSSTRQGRQPQHF.

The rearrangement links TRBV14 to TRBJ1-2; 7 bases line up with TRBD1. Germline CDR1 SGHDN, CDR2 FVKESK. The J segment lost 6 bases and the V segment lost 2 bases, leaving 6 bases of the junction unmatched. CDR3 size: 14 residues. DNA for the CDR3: TGTGCCAGCAGCCAACCAGACAGGGTGAATGGCTACACCTTC. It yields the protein CASSQPDRVNGYTF.